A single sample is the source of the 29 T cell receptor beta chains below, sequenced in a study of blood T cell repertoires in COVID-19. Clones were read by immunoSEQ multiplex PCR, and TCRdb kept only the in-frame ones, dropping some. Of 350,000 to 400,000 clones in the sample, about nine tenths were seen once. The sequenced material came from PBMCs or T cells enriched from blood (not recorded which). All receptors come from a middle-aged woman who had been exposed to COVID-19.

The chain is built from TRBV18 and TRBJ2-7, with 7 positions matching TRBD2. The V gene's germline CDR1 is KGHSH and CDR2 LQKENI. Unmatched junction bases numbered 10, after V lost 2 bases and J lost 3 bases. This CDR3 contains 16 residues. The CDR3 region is CASSPIPMGGGYEQYF. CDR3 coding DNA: TGTGCCAGCTCACCAATTCCCATGGGCGGGGGCTACGAGCAGTACTTC.

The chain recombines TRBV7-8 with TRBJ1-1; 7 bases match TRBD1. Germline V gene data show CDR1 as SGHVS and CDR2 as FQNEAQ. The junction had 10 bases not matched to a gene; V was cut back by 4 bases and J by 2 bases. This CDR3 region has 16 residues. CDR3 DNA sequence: TGTGCCAGCAGCTCCGGCCCGAGGGGGCAAAACACTGAAGCTTTCTTT. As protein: CASSSGPRGQNTEAFF. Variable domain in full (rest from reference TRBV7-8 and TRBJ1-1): GAGVSQSPRYKVAKRGQDVALRCDPISGHVSLFWYQQALGQGPEFLTYFQNEAQLDKSGLPSDRFFAERPEGSVSTLKIQRTQQEDSAVYLCASSSGPRGQNTEAFFGQGTRLTVV.

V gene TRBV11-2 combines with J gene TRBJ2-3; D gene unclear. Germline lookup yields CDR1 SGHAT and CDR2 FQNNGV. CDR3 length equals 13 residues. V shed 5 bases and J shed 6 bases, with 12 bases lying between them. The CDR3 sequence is CASSPRIRDTQYF. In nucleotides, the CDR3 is TGTGCCAGCAGCCCTCGAATTCGGGATACGCAGTATTTT.

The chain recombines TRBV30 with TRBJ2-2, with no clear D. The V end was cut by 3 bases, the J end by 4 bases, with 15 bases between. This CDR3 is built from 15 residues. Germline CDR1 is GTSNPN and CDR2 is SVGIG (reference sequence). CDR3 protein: CAWRWVVRSTGELFF. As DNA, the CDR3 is TGTGCCTGGAGATGGGTGGTGAGGAGCACCGGGGAGCTGTTTTTT.

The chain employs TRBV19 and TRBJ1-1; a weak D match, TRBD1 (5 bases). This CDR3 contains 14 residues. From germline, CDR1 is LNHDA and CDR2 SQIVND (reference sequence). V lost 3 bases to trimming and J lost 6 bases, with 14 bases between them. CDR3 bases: TGTGCCAGTAGTATGATCGGGGGTGTCGCTGAAGCTTTCTTT. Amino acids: CASSMIGGVAEAFF.

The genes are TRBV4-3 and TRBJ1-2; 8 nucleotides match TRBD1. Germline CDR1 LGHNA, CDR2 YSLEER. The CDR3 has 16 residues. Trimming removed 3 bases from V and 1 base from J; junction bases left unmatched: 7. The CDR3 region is CASSQGAGTGNYGYTF. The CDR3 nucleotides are TGCGCCAGCAGCCAGGGGGCGGGGACAGGTAACTATGGCTACACCTTC.

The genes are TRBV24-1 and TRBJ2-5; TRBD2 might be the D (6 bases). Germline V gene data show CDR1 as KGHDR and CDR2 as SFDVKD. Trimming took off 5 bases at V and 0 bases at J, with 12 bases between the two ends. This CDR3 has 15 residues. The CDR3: CATSASGLYQETQYF. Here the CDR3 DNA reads TGTGCCACCAGTGCCAGCGGGCTGTACCAAGAGACCCAGTACTTC.

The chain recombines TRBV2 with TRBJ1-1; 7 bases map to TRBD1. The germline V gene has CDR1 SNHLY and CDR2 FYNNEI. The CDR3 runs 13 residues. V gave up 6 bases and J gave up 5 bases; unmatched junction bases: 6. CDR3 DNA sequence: TGTGCCAGCAGGGGGACAGAAGCTACTGAAGCTTTCTTT. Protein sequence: CASRGTEATEAFF.

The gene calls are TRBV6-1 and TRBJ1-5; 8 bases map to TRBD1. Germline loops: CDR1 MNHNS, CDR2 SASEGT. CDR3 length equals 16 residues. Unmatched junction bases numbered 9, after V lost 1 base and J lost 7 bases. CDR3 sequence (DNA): TGTGCCAGCAGTGAAGTGGGACAGGCTCCGGGGCAGCCCCAGCATTTT. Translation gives CASSEVGQAPGQPQHF.

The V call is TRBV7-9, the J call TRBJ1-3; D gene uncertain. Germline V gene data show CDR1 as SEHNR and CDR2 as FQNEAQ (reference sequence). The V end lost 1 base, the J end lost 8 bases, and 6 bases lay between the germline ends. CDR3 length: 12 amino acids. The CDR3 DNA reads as TGTGCCAGCAGCTTAGACGAGGACACCATATATTTT. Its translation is CASSLDEDTIYF.

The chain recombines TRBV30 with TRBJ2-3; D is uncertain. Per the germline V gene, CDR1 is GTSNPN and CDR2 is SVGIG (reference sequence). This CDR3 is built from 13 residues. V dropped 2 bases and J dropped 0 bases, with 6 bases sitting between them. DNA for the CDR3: TGTGCCTGGAGTCTAATAAGCACAGATACGCAGTATTTT. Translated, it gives CAWSLISTDTQYF.

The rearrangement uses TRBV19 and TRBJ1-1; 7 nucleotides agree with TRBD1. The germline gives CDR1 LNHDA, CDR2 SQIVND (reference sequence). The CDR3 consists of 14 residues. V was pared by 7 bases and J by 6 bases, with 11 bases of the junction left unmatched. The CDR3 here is CASTDGQVSAEAFF. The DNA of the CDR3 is TGTGCCAGTACCGACGGACAGGTGAGCGCTGAAGCTTTCTTT.

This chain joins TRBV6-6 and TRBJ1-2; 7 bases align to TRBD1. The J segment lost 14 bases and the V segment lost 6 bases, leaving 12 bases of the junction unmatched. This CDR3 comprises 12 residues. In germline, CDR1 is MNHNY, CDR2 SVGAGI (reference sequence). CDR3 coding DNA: TGTGCCAGCAGCCACACAGGGGCCCCCCAAACCTTC. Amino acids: CASSHTGAPQTF.

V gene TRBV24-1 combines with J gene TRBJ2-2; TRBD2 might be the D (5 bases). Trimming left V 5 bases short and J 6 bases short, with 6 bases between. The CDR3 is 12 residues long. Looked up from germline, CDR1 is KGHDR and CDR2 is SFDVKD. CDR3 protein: CATSAGSGELFF. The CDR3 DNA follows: TGTGCCACCAGTGCGGGGTCCGGGGAGCTGTTTTTT.

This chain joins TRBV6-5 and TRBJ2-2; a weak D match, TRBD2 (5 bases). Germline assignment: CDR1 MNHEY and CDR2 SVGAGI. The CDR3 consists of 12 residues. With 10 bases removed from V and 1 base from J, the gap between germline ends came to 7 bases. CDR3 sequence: CATRENTGELFF. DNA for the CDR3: TGTGCCACGAGGGAGAACACCGGGGAGCTGTTTTTT.

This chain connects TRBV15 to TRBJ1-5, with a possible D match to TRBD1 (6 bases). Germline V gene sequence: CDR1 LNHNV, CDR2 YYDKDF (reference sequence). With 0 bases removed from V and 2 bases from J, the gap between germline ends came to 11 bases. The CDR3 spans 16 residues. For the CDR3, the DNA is TGTGCCACCAGCAGAGATAGACAGGCGGGCAATCAGCCCCAGCATTTT. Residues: CATSRDRQAGNQPQHF.

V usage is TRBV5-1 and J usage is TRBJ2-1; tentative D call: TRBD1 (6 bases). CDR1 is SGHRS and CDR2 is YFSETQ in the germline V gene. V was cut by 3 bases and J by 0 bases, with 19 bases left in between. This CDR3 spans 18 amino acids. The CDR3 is CASSSQGSGSYSYNEQFF. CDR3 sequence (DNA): TGCGCCAGCAGCTCACAGGGTTCAGGTTCTTACTCCTACAATGAGCAGTTCTTC.

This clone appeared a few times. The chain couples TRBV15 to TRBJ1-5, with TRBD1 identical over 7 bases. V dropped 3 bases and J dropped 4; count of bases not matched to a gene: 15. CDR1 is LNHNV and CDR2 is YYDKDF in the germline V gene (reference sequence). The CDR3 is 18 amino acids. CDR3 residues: CATSRRGRDRLTNQPQHF. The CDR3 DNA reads TGTGCCACCAGCAGGCGCGGTAGGGACAGACTTACGAATCAGCCCCAGCATTTT.

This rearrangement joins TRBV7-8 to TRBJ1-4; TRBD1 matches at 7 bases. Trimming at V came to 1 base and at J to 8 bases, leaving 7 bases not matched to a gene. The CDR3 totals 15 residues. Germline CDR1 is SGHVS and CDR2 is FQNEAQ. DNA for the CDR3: TGTGCCAGCAGCTTAGTAGTTGTAGGGGGCGAAAAACTGTTTTTT. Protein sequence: CASSLVVVGGEKLFF.

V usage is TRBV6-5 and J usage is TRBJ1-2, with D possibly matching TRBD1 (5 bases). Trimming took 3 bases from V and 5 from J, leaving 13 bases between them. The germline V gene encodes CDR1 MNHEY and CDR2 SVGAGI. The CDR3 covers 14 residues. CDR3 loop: CASSYGPGGYGYTF. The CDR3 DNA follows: TGTGCCAGCAGTTATGGGCCTGGGGGGTATGGCTACACCTTC.

The CDR3, as DNA: TGCGCCAGCAGCTTTATCCCAGGGAACCAAGAGACCCAGTACTTC. This encodes CASSFIPGNQETQYF. This chain links TRBV5-1 with TRBJ2-5; a possible D gene is TRBD1 (5 bases). Germline lookup yields CDR1 SGHRS and CDR2 YFSETQ. The V and J ends lost 2 bases and 0 bases respectively, with 11 bases between them. The CDR3 contains 15 residues.

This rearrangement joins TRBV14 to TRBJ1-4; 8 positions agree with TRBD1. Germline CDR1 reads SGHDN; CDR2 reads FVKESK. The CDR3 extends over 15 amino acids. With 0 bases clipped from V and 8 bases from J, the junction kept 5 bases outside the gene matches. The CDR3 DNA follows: TGTGCCAGCAGCCAAGATCGACAGGGGAGGGAAAAACTGTTTTTT. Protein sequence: CASSQDRQGREKLFF.

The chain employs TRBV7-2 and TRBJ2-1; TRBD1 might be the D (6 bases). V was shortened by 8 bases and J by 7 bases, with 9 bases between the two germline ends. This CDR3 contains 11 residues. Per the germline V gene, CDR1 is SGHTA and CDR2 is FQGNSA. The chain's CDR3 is CASSRGNEQFF. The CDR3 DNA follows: TGTGCCAGCTCCAGGGGTAATGAGCAGTTCTTC. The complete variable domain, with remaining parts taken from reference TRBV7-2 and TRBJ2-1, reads GAGVSQSPSNKVTEKGKDVELRCDPISGHTALYWYRQSLGQGLEFLIYFQGNSAPDKSGLPSDRFSAERTGGSVSTLTIQRTQQEDSAVYLCASSRGNEQFFGPGTRLTVL.

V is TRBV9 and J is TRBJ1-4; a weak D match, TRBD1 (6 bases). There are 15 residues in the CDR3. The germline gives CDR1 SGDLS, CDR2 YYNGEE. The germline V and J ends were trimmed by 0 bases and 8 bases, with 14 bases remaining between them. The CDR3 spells CASSVGSGAWEKLFF. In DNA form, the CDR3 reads TGTGCCAGCAGCGTAGGGTCAGGGGCGTGGGAAAAACTGTTTTTT.

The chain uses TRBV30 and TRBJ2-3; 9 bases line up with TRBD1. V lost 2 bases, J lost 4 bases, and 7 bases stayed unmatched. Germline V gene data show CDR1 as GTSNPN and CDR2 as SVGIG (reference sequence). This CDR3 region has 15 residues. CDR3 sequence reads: CAWSRKGQGADTQYF. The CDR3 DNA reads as TGTGCCTGGAGTCGAAAGGGACAGGGAGCAGATACGCAGTATTTT.

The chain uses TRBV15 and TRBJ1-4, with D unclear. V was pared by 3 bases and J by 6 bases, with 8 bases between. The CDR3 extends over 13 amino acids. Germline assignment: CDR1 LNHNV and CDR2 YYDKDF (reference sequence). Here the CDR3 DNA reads TGTGCCACCAGCAGCCAACAACATGAAAAACTGTTTTTT. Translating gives CATSSQQHEKLFF.

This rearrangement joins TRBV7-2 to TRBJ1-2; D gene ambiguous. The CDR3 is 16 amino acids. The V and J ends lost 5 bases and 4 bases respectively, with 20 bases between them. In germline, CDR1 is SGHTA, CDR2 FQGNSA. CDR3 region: CASSVRSGRASYGYTF. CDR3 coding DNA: TGTGCCAGCAGCGTACGGAGCGGCCGAGCGAGCTATGGCTACACCTTC.

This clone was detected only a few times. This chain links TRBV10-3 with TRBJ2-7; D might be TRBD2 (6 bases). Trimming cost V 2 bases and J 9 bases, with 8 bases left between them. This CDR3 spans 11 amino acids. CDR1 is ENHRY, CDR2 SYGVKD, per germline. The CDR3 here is CAISETGVQYF. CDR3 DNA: TGTGCCATCAGTGAGACGGGGGTGCAGTACTTC.

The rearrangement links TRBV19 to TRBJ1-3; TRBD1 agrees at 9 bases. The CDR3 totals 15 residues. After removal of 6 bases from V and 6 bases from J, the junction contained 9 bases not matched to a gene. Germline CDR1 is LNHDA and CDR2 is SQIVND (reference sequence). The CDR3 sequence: CASRPGTGTSNTIYF. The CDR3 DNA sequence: TGTGCCAGTAGGCCCGGGACAGGGACGTCAAACACCATATATTTT.